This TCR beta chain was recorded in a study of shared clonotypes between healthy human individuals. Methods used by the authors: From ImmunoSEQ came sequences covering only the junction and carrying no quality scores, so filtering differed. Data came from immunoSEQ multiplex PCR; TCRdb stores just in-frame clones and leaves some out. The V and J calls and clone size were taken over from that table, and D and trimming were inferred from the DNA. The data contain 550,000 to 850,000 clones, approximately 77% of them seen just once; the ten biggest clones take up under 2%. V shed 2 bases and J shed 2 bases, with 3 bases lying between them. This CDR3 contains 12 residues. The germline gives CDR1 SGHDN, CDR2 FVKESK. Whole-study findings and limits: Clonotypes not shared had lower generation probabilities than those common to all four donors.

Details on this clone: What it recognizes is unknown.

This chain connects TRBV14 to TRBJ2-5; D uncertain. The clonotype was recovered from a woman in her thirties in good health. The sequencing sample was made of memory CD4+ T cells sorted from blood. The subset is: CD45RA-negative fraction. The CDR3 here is CASSQSQETQYF. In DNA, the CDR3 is TGTGCCAGCAGCCAATCACAAGAGACCCAGTACTTC.